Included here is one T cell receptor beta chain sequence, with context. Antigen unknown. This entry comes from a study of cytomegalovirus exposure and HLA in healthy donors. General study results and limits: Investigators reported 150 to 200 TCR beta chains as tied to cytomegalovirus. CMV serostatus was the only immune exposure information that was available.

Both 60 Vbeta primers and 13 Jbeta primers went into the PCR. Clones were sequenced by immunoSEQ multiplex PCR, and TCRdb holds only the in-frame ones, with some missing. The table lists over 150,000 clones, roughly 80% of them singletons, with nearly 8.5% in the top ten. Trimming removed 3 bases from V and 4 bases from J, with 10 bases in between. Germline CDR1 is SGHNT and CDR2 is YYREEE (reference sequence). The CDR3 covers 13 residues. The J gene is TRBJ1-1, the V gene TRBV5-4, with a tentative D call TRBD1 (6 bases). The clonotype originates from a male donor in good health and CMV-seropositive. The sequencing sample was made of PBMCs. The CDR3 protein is CASSSKTGTEAFF. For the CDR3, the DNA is TGTGCCAGCAGCTCGAAGACAGGCACTGAAGCTTTCTTT. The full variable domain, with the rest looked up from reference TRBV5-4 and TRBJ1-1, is ETGVTQSPTHLIKTRGQQVTLRCSSQSGHNTVSWYQQALGQGPQFIFQYYREEENGRGNFPPRFSGLQFPNYSSELNVNALELDDSALYLCASSSKTGTEAFFGQGTRLTVV.